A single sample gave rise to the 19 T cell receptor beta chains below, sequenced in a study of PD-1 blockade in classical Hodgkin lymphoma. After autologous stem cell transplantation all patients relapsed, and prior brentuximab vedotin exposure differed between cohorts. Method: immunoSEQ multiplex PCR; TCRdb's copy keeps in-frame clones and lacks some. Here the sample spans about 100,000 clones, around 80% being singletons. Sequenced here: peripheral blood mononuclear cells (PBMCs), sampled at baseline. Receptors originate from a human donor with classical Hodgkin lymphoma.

The CDR3 is CASSVGPAGATDTQYF. CDR3 bases: TGTGCCAGCAGCGTAGGCCCAGCGGGAGCCACAGATACGCAGTATTTT. The chain links TRBV9 to TRBJ2-3; 8 bases fit TRBD2. J gave up 2 bases and V 0 bases, and 5 bases lay outside the gene matches. Germline CDR1 SGDLS, CDR2 YYNGEE. The CDR3 covers 16 residues.

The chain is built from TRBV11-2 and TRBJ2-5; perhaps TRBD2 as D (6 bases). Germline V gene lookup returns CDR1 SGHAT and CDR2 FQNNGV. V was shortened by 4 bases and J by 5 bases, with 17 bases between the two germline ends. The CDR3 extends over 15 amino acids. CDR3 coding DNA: TGTGCCAGCAGCTCCCCCGGGACTGCTGAGGAGACCCAGTACTTC. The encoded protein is CASSSPGTAEETQYF.

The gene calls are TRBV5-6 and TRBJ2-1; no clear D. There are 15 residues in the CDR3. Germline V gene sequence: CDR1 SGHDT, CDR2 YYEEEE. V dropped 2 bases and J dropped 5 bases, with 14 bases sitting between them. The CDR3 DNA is TGTGCCAGCAGCTTTGGGGTGCAGGCCGACAATGAGCAGTTCTTC. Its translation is CASSFGVQADNEQFF.

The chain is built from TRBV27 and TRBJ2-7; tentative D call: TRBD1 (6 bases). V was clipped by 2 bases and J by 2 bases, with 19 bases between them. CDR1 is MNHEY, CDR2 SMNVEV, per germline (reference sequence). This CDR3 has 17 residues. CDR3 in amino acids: CASSLGVRGQLTYEQYF. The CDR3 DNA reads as TGTGCCAGCAGTTTAGGTGTTCGAGGACAGCTCACCTACGAGCAGTACTTC.

The chain's CDR3 is CASSLGPVVSGANVLTF. The CDR3 DNA reads as TGTGCCAGCAGCTTAGGGCCGGTCGTCTCTGGGGCCAACGTCCTGACTTTC. This rearrangement joins TRBV11-2 to TRBJ2-6; the D is unclear. CDR3 size: 17 residues. Deletions cut 1 base from V and 0 bases from J, with 10 bases between. Germline lookup yields CDR1 SGHAT and CDR2 FQNNGV.

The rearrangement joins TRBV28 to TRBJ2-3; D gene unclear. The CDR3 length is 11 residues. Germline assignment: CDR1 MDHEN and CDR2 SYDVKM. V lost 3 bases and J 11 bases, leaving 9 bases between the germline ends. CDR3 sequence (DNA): TGTGCCAGCAGTTTCAACAGTAAGCAGTATTTT. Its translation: CASSFNSKQYF.

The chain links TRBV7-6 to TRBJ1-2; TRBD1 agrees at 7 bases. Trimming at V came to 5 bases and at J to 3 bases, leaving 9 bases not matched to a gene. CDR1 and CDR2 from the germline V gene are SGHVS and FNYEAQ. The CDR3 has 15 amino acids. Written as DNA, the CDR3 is TGTGCCAGCAGCACGTGGACAGGCTTCGACTATGGCTACACCTTC. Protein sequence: CASSTWTGFDYGYTF. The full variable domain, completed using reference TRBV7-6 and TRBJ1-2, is GAGVSQSPRYKVTKRGQDVALRCDPISGHVSLYWYRQALGQGPEFLTYFNYEAQQDKSGLPNDRFSAERPEGSISTLTIQRTEQRDSAMYRCASSTWTGFDYGYTFGSGTRLTVV.

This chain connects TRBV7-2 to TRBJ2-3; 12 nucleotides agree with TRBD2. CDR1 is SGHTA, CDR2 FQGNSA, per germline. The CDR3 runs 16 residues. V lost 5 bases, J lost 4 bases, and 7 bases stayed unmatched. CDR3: CASSVSSGRGADTQYF. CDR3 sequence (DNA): TGTGCCAGCAGCGTATCTAGCGGGAGGGGGGCAGATACGCAGTATTTT.

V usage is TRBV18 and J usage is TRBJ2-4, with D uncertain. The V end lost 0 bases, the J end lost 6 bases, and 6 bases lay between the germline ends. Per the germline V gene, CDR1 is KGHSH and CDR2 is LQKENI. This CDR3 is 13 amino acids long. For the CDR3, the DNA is TGTGCCAGCTCACCACCGGGATTAAACATTCAGTACTTC. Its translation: CASSPPGLNIQYF.

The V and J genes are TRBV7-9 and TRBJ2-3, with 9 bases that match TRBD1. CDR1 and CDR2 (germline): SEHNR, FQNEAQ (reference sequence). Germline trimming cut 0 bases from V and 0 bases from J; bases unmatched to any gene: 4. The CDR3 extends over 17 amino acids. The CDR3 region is CASSLAGQGSSTDTQYF. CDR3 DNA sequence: TGTGCCAGCAGCTTAGCCGGACAGGGGTCGAGCACAGATACGCAGTATTTT.

The CDR3 reads CAWSPQGVAFF. The DNA of the CDR3 is TGTGCCTGGAGTCCTCAGGGTGTAGCTTTCTTT. This chain links TRBV30 with TRBJ1-1; maybe TRBD1 (5 bases). Germline V gives CDR1 GTSNPN, CDR2 SVGIG (reference sequence). There are 11 residues in the CDR3. Trimming stripped 2 bases from V and 10 bases from J, with 11 bases between. Complete variable domain (other parts from reference TRBV30 and TRBJ1-1): SQTIHQWPATLVQPVGSPLSLECTVEGTSNPNLYWYRQAAGRGLQLLFYSVGIGQISSEVPQNLSASRPQDRQFILSSKKLLLSDSGFYLCAWSPQGVAFFGQGTRLTVV.

In nucleotides, the CDR3 is TGTGCCAGCAGCCGGCTGGGACTAGCGGGAGGAGATACGCAGTATTTT. Its protein product is CASSRLGLAGGDTQYF. V usage is TRBV5-5 and J usage is TRBJ2-3; TRBD2 matches at 15 bases. With 4 bases clipped from V and 5 bases from J, the junction kept 5 bases outside the gene matches. The CDR3 is made up of 16 amino acids. The V gene's germline CDR1 is SGHKS and CDR2 YYEKEE (reference sequence).

DNA of the CDR3: TGTGCCAGCAGTTTGAGGACAGGGACCTCCTACGAGCAGTACTTC. Amino acid sequence: CASSLRTGTSYEQYF. The gene calls are TRBV5-4 and TRBJ2-7, with 8 nucleotides matching TRBD1. Germline V gene data show CDR1 as SGHNT and CDR2 as YYREEE (reference sequence). The CDR3 loop spans 15 amino acids. V shed 5 bases and J 0 bases; nucleotides not matched to a gene: 7.

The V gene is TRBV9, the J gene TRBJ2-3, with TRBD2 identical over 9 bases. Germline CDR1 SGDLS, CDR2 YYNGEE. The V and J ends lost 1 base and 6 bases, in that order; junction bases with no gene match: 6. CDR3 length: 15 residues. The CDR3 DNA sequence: TGTGCCAGCAGCGTAATACTAGCGGGTGGTGATACGCAGTATTTT. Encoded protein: CASSVILAGGDTQYF.

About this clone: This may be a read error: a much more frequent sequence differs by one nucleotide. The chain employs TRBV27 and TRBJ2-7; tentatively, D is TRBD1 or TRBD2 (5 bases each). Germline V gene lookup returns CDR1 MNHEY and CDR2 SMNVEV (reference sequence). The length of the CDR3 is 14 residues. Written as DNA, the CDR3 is TGTGCCGGCAGTTTATGGGGGTCCGCTCACGAGCAGTACTTC. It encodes CAGSLWGSAHEQYF.

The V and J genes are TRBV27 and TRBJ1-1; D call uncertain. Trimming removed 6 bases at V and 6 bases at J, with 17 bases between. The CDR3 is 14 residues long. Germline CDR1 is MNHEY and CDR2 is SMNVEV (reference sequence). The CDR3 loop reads CASSSDPELAEAFF. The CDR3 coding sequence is TGTGCCAGCAGCTCCGACCCCGAACTTGCTGAAGCTTTCTTT.

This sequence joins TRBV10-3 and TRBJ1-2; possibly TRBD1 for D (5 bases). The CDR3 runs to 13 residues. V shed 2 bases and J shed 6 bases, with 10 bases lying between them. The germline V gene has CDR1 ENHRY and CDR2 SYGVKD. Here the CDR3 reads CAISEQGADGYTF. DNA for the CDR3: TGTGCCATCAGTGAGCAGGGAGCGGATGGCTACACCTTC.

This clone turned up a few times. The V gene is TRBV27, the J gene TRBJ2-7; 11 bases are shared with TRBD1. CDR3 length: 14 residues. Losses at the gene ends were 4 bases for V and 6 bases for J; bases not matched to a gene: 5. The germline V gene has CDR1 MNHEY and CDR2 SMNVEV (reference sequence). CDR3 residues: CASSSDRGRFEQYF. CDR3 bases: TGTGCCAGCAGTTCGGACAGGGGGCGGTTCGAGCAGTACTTC.

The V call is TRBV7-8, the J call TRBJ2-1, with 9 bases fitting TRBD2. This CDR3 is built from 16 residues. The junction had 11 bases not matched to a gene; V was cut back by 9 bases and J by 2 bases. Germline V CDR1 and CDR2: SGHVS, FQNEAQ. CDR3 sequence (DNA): TGTGCCAGTTCGGGGGGAACTAGCGGGCCCTACAATGAGCAGTTCTTC. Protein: CASSGGTSGPYNEQFF.